This TCR beta chain was obtained from a study of blood T cell repertoires in COVID-19. This clone has a handful of counts. Original data processing: By means of reference gene primer amplification, nucleated cell counts were estimated. Repertoires were generated with immunoSEQ multiplex PCR, while TCRdb's copy carries only in-frame clones and drops some. The DNA gave D and trimming, while V, J and clone size come from that table. The sample has 160,000 or so clones; about 83% are singletons. Material: peripheral blood. The clonotype originates from a man aged 65 to 85 who had recovered from COVID-19.

CDR3 DNA sequence: TGTGCCAGCAGCCAAGGATCTTTACTAGCGGGAGCTGGTCTGTTCTTC. This sequence encodes CASSQGSLLAGAGLFF. This sequence joins TRBV4-2 and TRBJ2-1; 11 nucleotides align to TRBD2. V lost 1 base and J lost 15; bases outside the gene matches: 14. CDR1 and CDR2 (germline): LGHNA, YNFKEQ. There are 16 residues in the CDR3.